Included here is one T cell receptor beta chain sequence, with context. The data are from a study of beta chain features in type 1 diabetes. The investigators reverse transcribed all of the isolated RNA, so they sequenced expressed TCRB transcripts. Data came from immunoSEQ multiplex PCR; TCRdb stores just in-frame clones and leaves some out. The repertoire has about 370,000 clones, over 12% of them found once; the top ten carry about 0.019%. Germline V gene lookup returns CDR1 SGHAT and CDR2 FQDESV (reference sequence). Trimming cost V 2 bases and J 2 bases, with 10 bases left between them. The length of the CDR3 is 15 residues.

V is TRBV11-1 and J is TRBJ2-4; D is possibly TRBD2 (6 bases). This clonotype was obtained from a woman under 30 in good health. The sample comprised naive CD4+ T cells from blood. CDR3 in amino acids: CASSLSGVTKNIQYF. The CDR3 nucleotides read TGTGCCAGCAGCTTATCGGGGGTAACCAAAAACATTCAGTACTTC.